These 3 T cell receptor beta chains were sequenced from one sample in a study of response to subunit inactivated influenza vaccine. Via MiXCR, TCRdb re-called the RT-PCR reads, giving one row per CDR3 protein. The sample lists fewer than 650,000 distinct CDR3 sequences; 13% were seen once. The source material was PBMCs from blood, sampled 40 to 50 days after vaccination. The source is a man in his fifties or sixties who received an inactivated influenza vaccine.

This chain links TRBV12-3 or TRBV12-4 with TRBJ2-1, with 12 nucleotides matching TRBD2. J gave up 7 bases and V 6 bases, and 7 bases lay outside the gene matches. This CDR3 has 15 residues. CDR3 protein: CASSPTSGGFNEQFF. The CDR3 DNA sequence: TGTGCCAGCAGCCCGACTAGCGGGGGATTTAATGAGCAGTTCTTC.

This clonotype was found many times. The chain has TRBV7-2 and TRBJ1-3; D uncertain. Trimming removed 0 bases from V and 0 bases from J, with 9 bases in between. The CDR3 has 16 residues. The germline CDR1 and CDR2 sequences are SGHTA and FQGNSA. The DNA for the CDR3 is TGTGCCAGCAGCTTAGCGATTTACTCCTCTGGAAACACCATATATTTT. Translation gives CASSLAIYSSGNTIYF.

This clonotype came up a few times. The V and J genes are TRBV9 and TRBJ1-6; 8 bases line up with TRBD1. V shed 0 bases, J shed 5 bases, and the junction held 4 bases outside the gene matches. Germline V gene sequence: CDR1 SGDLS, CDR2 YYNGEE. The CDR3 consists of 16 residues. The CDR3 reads CASSVGGGQDNSPLHF. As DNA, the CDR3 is TGTGCCAGCAGCGTAGGAGGGGGACAGGATAATTCACCCCTCCACTTT. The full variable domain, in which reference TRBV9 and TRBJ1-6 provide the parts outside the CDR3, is DSGVTQTPKHLITATGQRVTLRCSPRSGDLSVYWYQQSLDQGLQFLIQYYNGEERAKGNILERFSAQQFPDLHSELNLSSLELGDSALYFCASSVGGGQDNSPLHFGNGTRLTVT.